This entry lists 23 T cell receptor beta chains sequenced from one sample in a study of blood T cell repertoires in COVID-19 (dated by TCRdb to 2019 to 2021). Library preparation employed the immunoSEQ multiplex PCR assay. TCRdb provides this immuneACCESS table in a form limited to in-frame rearrangements. Some clones are lacking; in checked studies, under half of them reflect an unresolved V gene, and why the rest are absent is not known. This sample comprises roughly 280,000 clones, 75% to 90% of them detected only once. The ten largest clones add up to 2% to 2.5% of the sample. Sample: peripheral blood. All receptors derive from a man between 50 and 59 years old with acute or convalescent COVID-19.

The chain has TRBV29-1 and TRBJ1-2; D not resolved. Trimming took off 8 bases at V and 0 bases at J, with 22 bases between the two ends. Germline CDR1 and CDR2: SQVTM and ANQGSEA. The CDR3 is 16 amino acids. The DNA of the CDR3 is TGCAGCTACCTCCTCGTGGGTTCGGGGACTAACTATGGCTACACCTTC. Its translation is CSYLLVGSGTNYGYTF. Full variable domain (outside the CDR3, taken from reference TRBV29-1 and TRBJ1-2): SAVISQKPSRDICQRGTSLTIQCQVDSQVTMMFWYRQQPGQSLTLIATANQGSEATYESGFVIDKFPISRPNLTFSTLTVSNMSPEDSSIYLCSYLLVGSGTNYGYTFGSGTRLTVV.

This clone showed up just once. The chain combines TRBV5-4 with TRBJ2-3; the match to TRBD2 covers 10 bases. The CDR3 sequence is 18 residues long. J gave up 2 bases and V 3 bases, and 12 bases lay outside the gene matches. Per germline, CDR1 SGHNT and CDR2 YYREEE (reference sequence). The CDR3 protein is CASSSIAGGPTDTDTQYF. The CDR3 DNA follows: TGTGCCAGCAGCTCAATAGCGGGGGGCCCAACCGACACAGATACGCAGTATTTT.

This chain uses TRBV12-5 with TRBJ1-6; 8 bases agree with TRBD1. The germline CDR1 and CDR2 sequences are LGHNT and FRNRAP. The CDR3 runs to 15 residues. Trimming at V came to 5 bases and at J to 7 bases, leaving 7 bases not matched to a gene. This CDR3 is CASGPTGARNSPLHF. The CDR3 coding sequence is TGTGCTAGTGGTCCGACAGGGGCAAGGAATTCACCCCTCCACTTT.

The chain couples TRBV6-6 to TRBJ1-5; 9 bases agree with TRBD1. V lost 6 bases, J lost 6 bases, and 6 bases stayed unmatched. This CDR3 is 14 amino acids long. Germline CDR1 reads MNHNY; CDR2 reads SVGAGI (reference sequence). The DNA of the CDR3 is TGTGCCAGCAGACCCGGGACAGGGATTCAGCCCCAGCATTTT. This encodes CASRPGTGIQPQHF.

The rearrangement links TRBV5-1 to TRBJ2-3; 8 positions match TRBD2. The germline gives CDR1 SGHRS, CDR2 YFSETQ. V trimming: 0 bases; J trimming: 9 bases; junction bases outside the gene matches: 6. This CDR3 region has 14 residues. The CDR3 bases are TGCGCCAGCAGCTTGGGGACTAGCACGCCGACGCAGTATTTT. This gives the protein CASSLGTSTPTQYF.

V and J are TRBV27 and TRBJ2-3; D is possibly TRBD2 (5 bases). CDR3 length: 14 amino acids. Germline V gives CDR1 MNHEY, CDR2 SMNVEV (reference sequence). V was shortened by 2 bases and J by 6 bases, with 12 bases between the two germline ends. CDR3 DNA sequence: TGTGCCAGCAGTTTAGTCGGGGATCAGGATACGCAGTATTTT. It translates to CASSLVGDQDTQYF.

The chain carries TRBV11-3 and TRBJ1-3; no clear D gene. CDR1 is SGHNT, CDR2 YENEEA, per germline. The CDR3 spans 12 residues. V dropped 2 bases and J dropped 4 bases, with 3 bases sitting between them. The CDR3 DNA reads as TGTGCCAGCAGCTTAAGCGGAAACACCATATATTTT. Its translation: CASSLSGNTIYF.

J is TRBJ1-5 and V is TRBV29-1; 7 nucleotides agree with TRBD1. The trim removed 4 bases at V and 5 bases at J, leaving 11 bases unmatched. CDR3 length equals 15 residues. Germline CDR1 and CDR2: SQVTM and ANQGSEA. DNA of the CDR3: TGCAGCGTTGGGGCCCGGACAGGCTCCGATCAGCCCCAGCATTTT. This translates into CSVGARTGSDQPQHF.

The chain is built from TRBV18 and TRBJ1-1, with D unclear. The V end lost 2 bases, the J end lost 3 bases, and 16 bases lay between the germline ends. From germline, CDR1 is KGHSH and CDR2 LQKENI. CDR3 length equals 16 residues. The CDR3 DNA sequence: TGTGCCAGCTCACCAACCGGCGGGCGGGTGGACACTGAAGCTTTCTTT. Translating gives CASSPTGGRVDTEAFF.

Turning to this clone: This sample also contains other DNA sequences that code for the same CDR3. Here the CDR3 reads CASSLGQNTGELFF. In DNA form, the CDR3 reads TGCGCCAGCAGCTTGGGACAAAACACCGGGGAGCTGTTTTTT. The chain links TRBV5-1 to TRBJ2-2, with D unclear. V was pared by 0 bases and J by 2 bases, with 5 bases between. Germline CDR1 is SGHRS and CDR2 is YFSETQ. The CDR3 is 14 amino acids.

This chain joins TRBV7-9 and TRBJ1-2; 7 bases fit TRBD1. V was clipped by 5 bases and J by 2 bases; unmatched bases: 8. Germline loops: CDR1 SEHNR, CDR2 FQNEAQ (reference sequence). The CDR3 has 15 amino acids. CDR3 nucleotides: TGTGCCAGCAGCCCCCAGGGACAGCTAAACTATGGCTACACCTTC. This codes for CASSPQGQLNYGYTF.

CDR3 coding DNA: TGTGCCAGCAGCCAATTGACAGGGGTCTTCCGCGGCTACACCTTC. Amino acid sequence: CASSQLTGVFRGYTF. This rearrangement joins TRBV14 to TRBJ1-2, with 8 positions matching TRBD1. Per germline, CDR1 SGHDN and CDR2 FVKESK. Trimming cost V 2 bases and J 8 bases; bases outside gene matches: 10. The CDR3 has 15 amino acids.

The V gene is TRBV7-9, the J gene TRBJ2-3; 8 bases agree with TRBD2. Germline assignment: CDR1 SEHNR and CDR2 FQNEAQ (reference sequence). Trimming took 1 base from V and 4 from J; bases not matched to a gene: 10. There are 17 residues in the CDR3. Here the CDR3 DNA reads TGTGCCAGCAGCTTAGTCGGCAGCGGGGGAGGCCCAGATACGCAGTATTTT. Protein sequence: CASSLVGSGGGPDTQYF.

The chain joins TRBV9 to TRBJ2-1; D not resolved. Germline assignment: CDR1 SGDLS and CDR2 YYNGEE. V was cut by 4 bases and J by 3 bases, with 11 bases left in between. CDR3 length equals 14 residues. In nucleotides, the CDR3 is TGTGCCAGCAGCCGCGGCGAGTTCTACAATGAGCAGTTCTTC. It codes for CASSRGEFYNEQFF.

The chain uses TRBV7-8 and TRBJ2-4; 8 bases line up with TRBD1. This CDR3 is built from 14 residues. Germline V lookup: CDR1 SGHVS, CDR2 FQNEAQ. V was clipped by 6 bases and J by 5 bases; unmatched bases: 6. CDR3 in DNA: TGTGCCAGCAGTCAAGACAGGGGCGAAAACATTCAGTACTTC. Residues: CASSQDRGENIQYF.

V and J are TRBV7-2 and TRBJ1-6; D unclear. The CDR3 length is 11 residues. Deletions cut 5 bases from V and 15 bases from J, with 11 bases between. The germline V gene encodes CDR1 SGHTA and CDR2 FQGNSA. The CDR3 DNA sequence: TGTGCCAGCAGCCCCCAACTTCACCTCCACTTT. This sequence encodes CASSPQLHLHF.

The table lists this clone with a few counts. Here the CDR3 reads CASSRSGGLGNEQFF. In DNA form, the CDR3 reads TGTGCCAGCAGTCGTAGCGGGGGTCTCGGGAATGAGCAGTTCTTC. The V call is TRBV11-3, the J call TRBJ2-1, with TRBD2 identical over 9 bases. The CDR3 is 15 residues long. CDR1 and CDR2 (germline): SGHNT, YENEEA. After removal of 6 bases from V and 7 bases from J, the junction contained 10 bases not matched to a gene.

The chain employs TRBV6-5 and TRBJ1-3; D might be TRBD1 (5 bases). This CDR3 contains 14 residues. Between the trimmed V and J ends, which lost 6 bases and 9 bases, there was a span of 18 bases. Per germline, CDR1 MNHEY and CDR2 SVGAGI. The CDR3, as DNA: TGTGCCAGCAGACTCAACCAGGGTCTGGGCACCATATATTTT. This codes for CASRLNQGLGTIYF.

The chain uses TRBV2 and TRBJ2-5, with D possibly matching TRBD2 (6 bases). V was cut by 0 bases and J by 5 bases, with 16 bases left in between. The germline gives CDR1 SNHLY, CDR2 FYNNEI. The CDR3 runs 16 residues. CDR3 sequence (DNA): TGTGCCAGCAGTGAAGCAGTAGGGAGGCCCCAGGAGACCCAGTACTTC. This encodes CASSEAVGRPQETQYF.

The chain has TRBV19 and TRBJ2-5; 8 bases are shared with TRBD1. This CDR3 spans 13 amino acids. The V gene's germline CDR1 is LNHDA and CDR2 SQIVND (reference sequence). Unmatched junction bases numbered 5, after V lost 5 bases and J lost 6 bases. CDR3 nucleotides: TGTGCCAGTAGTTTCGGACAGGGACAGACCCAGTACTTC. Translated: CASSFGQGQTQYF.

The chain links TRBV4-1 to TRBJ1-2, with a possible D match to TRBD1 (6 bases). The length of the CDR3 is 14 residues. V dropped 4 bases and J dropped 4 bases, with 13 bases sitting between them. Germline V gene sequence: CDR1 MGHRA, CDR2 YSYEKL. The CDR3 loop reads CASSPDRIFYGYTF. CDR3 coding DNA: TGCGCCAGCAGCCCCGACAGGATTTTCTATGGCTACACCTTC.

This clone is a singleton in its sample. This sequence joins TRBV7-9 and TRBJ2-3, with a possible D match to TRBD1 (6 bases). CDR3 size: 16 residues. The V end was cut by 2 bases, the J end by 0 bases, with 12 bases between. In germline, CDR1 is SEHNR, CDR2 FQNEAQ (reference sequence). The CDR3 DNA reads TGTGCCAGCAGCTTAAAAGGACAGAGTAGCACAGATACGCAGTATTTT. It codes for CASSLKGQSSTDTQYF.

The chain carries TRBV15 and TRBJ2-7; D possibly corresponds to TRBD1 (5 bases). Germline V gives CDR1 LNHNV, CDR2 YYDKDF (reference sequence). V lost 2 bases, J lost 5 bases, and 16 bases lay in between. CDR3 length: 15 amino acids. CDR3 loop: CATSRPATGIHEQYF. CDR3 sequence (DNA): TGTGCCACCAGCAGACCCGCCACAGGCATCCACGAGCAGTACTTC. The full variable domain, rest sourced from reference TRBV15 and TRBJ2-7, is DAMVIQNPRYQVTQFGKPVTLSCSQTLNHNVMYWYQQKSSQAPKLLFHYYDKDFNNEADTPDNFQSRRPNTSFCFLDIRSPGLGDTAMYLCATSRPATGIHEQYFGPGTRLTVT.